One sample yielded the 32 T cell receptor beta chains listed below, sequenced in a study of PD-1 blockade in classical Hodgkin lymphoma. After autologous stem cell transplantation all patients relapsed, and prior brentuximab vedotin exposure differed between cohorts. Libraries were prepared by immunoSEQ multiplex PCR; TCRdb keeps only in-frame clonotypes and omits some of them. This sample has tens of thousands of clones; about 88% occur once, and the top ten carry about 10%. The sample in question was peripheral blood mononuclear cells (PBMCs), obtained before the second cycle of nivolumab. The receptors stem from a human donor with classical Hodgkin lymphoma.

The J gene is TRBJ2-7, the V gene TRBV6-1, with D perhaps assigned TRBD1 or TRBD2 (5 bases each). The CDR3 extends over 12 amino acids. With 8 bases removed from V and 5 bases from J, the gap between germline ends came to 13 bases. In germline, CDR1 is MNHNS, CDR2 SASEGT. The CDR3 is CASGGPLNEQYF. The CDR3 DNA follows: TGTGCCAGCGGGGGACCGCTCAACGAGCAGTACTTC.

CDR3 loop: CASSFMTGGSYEQYF. In nucleotides, the CDR3 is TGTGCCAGCAGCTTTATGACAGGGGGCTCGTACGAGCAGTACTTC. The chain has TRBV7-8 and TRBJ2-7; 10 bases align to TRBD1. Germline V gene sequence: CDR1 SGHVS, CDR2 FQNEAQ. This CDR3 has 15 residues. Trimming took 3 bases from V and 4 from J; bases not matched to a gene: 6.

Only one count was recorded for this clone. V gene TRBV15 combines with J gene TRBJ2-7; 8 bases map to TRBD2. The V and J ends lost 0 bases and 1 base, in that order; junction bases with no gene match: 2. There are 15 residues in the CDR3. Per the germline V gene, CDR1 is LNHNV and CDR2 is YYDKDF (reference sequence). DNA for the CDR3: TGTGCCACCAGCAGAGAGAGCGGGGGATCCTACGAGCAGTACTTC. Residues: CATSRESGGSYEQYF.

The gene calls are TRBV4-1 and TRBJ1-4; perhaps TRBD1 as D (5 bases). CDR1 MGHRA and CDR2 YSYEKL come from the germline V gene. V was cut by 0 bases and J by 10 bases, with 15 bases left in between. The CDR3 loop spans 15 amino acids. CDR3 nucleotides: TGCGCCAGCAGCCAAGAGCAGGGCCTGGGGGGAAAACTGTTTTTT. Translated, it gives CASSQEQGLGGKLFF.

The CDR3 region is CASSADREANGYTF. The CDR3 DNA sequence: TGTGCCAGCAGTGCTGACAGGGAGGCGAATGGCTACACCTTC. The chain has TRBV28 and TRBJ1-2; TRBD1 matches 7 bases. Unmatched junction bases numbered 9, after V lost 5 bases and J lost 6 bases. This CDR3 has 14 amino acids. Germline values: CDR1 MDHEN, CDR2 SYDVKM.

This chain connects TRBV5-1 to TRBJ2-2; 9 positions match TRBD1. The ends lost 7 bases at V and 2 bases at J; junction bases unmatched: 6. The CDR3 loop spans 15 amino acids. Per germline, CDR1 SGHRS and CDR2 YFSETQ. The CDR3 region has the DNA TGCGCCAGCGGACCGGACAGGGGCAACACCGGGGAGCTGTTTTTT. It encodes CASGPDRGNTGELFF.

V and J are TRBV6-4 and TRBJ2-2, with unresolved D. V shed 4 bases and J shed 3 bases, with 12 bases lying between them. The CDR3 runs to 15 residues. CDR1 is MRHNA and CDR2 is SNTAGT in the germline V gene. CDR3 in amino acids: CASSASPADTGELFF. CDR3 nucleotide sequence: TGTGCCAGCAGTGCCAGCCCGGCGGACACCGGGGAGCTGTTTTTT.

This clone has a single count. The chain employs TRBV18 and TRBJ2-7; 8 nucleotides agree with TRBD1. J gave up 5 bases and V 3 bases, and 6 bases lay outside the gene matches. The CDR3 contains 14 residues. Germline V gene sequence: CDR1 KGHSH, CDR2 LQKENI. The CDR3 sequence: CASSPDRDPNEQYF. CDR3 bases: TGTGCCAGCTCACCGGACAGGGATCCCAACGAGCAGTACTTC.

The chain uses TRBV5-1 and TRBJ2-1; 7 positions agree with TRBD1. V shed 3 bases, J shed 7 bases, and the junction held 7 bases outside the gene matches. The germline V gene has CDR1 SGHRS and CDR2 YFSETQ. This CDR3 has 14 amino acids. The CDR3: CASSSDRQGNEQFF. CDR3 DNA: TGCGCCAGCAGCTCGGACAGGCAGGGGAATGAGCAGTTCTTC.

This sequence joins TRBV11-2 and TRBJ2-2; unclear D gene. CDR1 is SGHAT, CDR2 FQNNGV, per germline. V was trimmed by 1 base and J by 7 bases, leaving 16 bases between them. The CDR3 sequence is 16 residues long. The CDR3 DNA follows: TGTGCCAGCAGCTTAGCGAGGTCCACCATCTTCGGGGAGCTGTTTTTT. It yields the protein CASSLARSTIFGELFF.

The chain employs TRBV27 and TRBJ1-2, with a possible D match to TRBD1 (5 bases). Germline lookup yields CDR1 MNHEY and CDR2 SMNVEV (reference sequence). Trimming pared 5 bases from V and 5 bases from J, leaving 9 bases between. This CDR3 is 12 amino acids long. The CDR3 nucleotides read TGTGCCAGCAGTGTCAAGGGGTATGGCTACACCTTC. This encodes CASSVKGYGYTF.

The rearrangement joins TRBV19 to TRBJ1-2; weak D call: TRBD1 (5 bases). Germline V gives CDR1 LNHDA, CDR2 SQIVND (reference sequence). This CDR3 is 15 amino acids long. Between the trimmed V and J ends, which lost 3 bases and 6 bases, there was a span of 17 bases. This CDR3 is CASSMKTVSGHGYTF. CDR3 nucleotides: TGTGCCAGTAGTATGAAGACAGTCTCCGGTCATGGCTACACCTTC.

V is TRBV6-5 and J is TRBJ2-5; TRBD2 matches 8 bases. This CDR3 comprises 13 residues. V was clipped by 6 bases and J by 3 bases; unmatched bases: 3. Germline V lookup: CDR1 MNHEY, CDR2 SVGAGI. This chain's CDR3 is CASSRGGKETQYF. The CDR3 coding sequence is TGTGCCAGCAGCCGCGGGGGGAAAGAGACCCAGTACTTC.

This clone was found once. Written as DNA, the CDR3 is TGTGCCAGCAGTGACGTTACTAGCGGGAGGGCAGAGTACGAGCAGTACTTC. Translation gives CASSDVTSGRAEYEQYF. The gene calls are TRBV2 and TRBJ2-7; 13 positions agree with TRBD2. This CDR3 has 17 residues. J gave up 4 bases and V 3 bases, and 9 bases lay outside the gene matches. Germline V gives CDR1 SNHLY, CDR2 FYNNEI.

The V and J genes are TRBV29-1 and TRBJ2-5; D is possibly TRBD1 (5 bases). Trimming cost V 3 bases and J 7 bases, with 15 bases left between them. The CDR3 is 13 amino acids. Germline V CDR1 and CDR2: SQVTM, ANQGSEA. The CDR3, as DNA: TGCAGCGTTGAGGGCAGGGTCATAAGGACCCAGTACTTC. Its translation is CSVEGRVIRTQYF.

The V and J genes are TRBV19 and TRBJ2-1; D may match TRBD1 or TRBD2 (5 bases each). The germline V gene encodes CDR1 LNHDA and CDR2 SQIVND (reference sequence). The CDR3 has 14 residues. V lost 3 bases and J lost 7, with 13 bases in between. The CDR3 nucleotides read TGTGCCAGTAGTATGACTGGGGGTTTGAATGAGCAGTTCTTC. Its protein product is CASSMTGGLNEQFF.

The chain recombines TRBV6-6 with TRBJ2-1, with 14 bases matching TRBD2. Trimming cost V 6 bases and J 7 bases; bases outside gene matches: 5. Germline CDR1 MNHNY, CDR2 SVGAGI (reference sequence). The CDR3 has 15 amino acids. The CDR3 bases are TGTGCCAGCAGCCCTGGGACTAGCGGGAGTAATGAGCAGTTCTTC. This gives the protein CASSPGTSGSNEQFF.

CDR3 nucleotide sequence: TGTGCCAGCAGTTGGGGGGCCCTCTACGAGCAGTACTTC. Its translation: CASSWGALYEQYF. The J gene is TRBJ2-7, the V gene TRBV28; either TRBD1 or TRBD2 may fit D (6 bases each). Germline CDR1 is MDHEN and CDR2 is SYDVKM. The CDR3 has 13 residues. V lost 4 bases to trimming and J lost 3 bases, with 10 bases between them.

The chain carries TRBV4-1 and TRBJ1-5, with 8 bases lining up with TRBD1. The V segment lost 1 base and the J segment 6 bases; nucleotides outside the gene matches: 2. Per germline, CDR1 MGHRA and CDR2 YSYEKL. The CDR3 runs to 14 residues. CDR3 sequence reads: CASSQGTGLQPQHF. The CDR3 DNA follows: TGCGCCAGCAGCCAAGGGACAGGGCTTCAGCCCCAGCATTTT.

The chain couples TRBV6-5 to TRBJ2-3; a possible D gene is TRBD2 (6 bases). Germline assignment: CDR1 MNHEY and CDR2 SVGAGI. The CDR3 contains 14 residues. Trimming shortened V by 3 bases and J by 1 base, and 8 bases separated the two germline ends. The CDR3 DNA follows: TGTGCCAGCAGTTATTCGGGGGGCACAGATACGCAGTATTTT. Protein: CASSYSGGTDTQYF.

The chain joins TRBV6-5 to TRBJ2-5; D gene ambiguous. This CDR3 spans 13 amino acids. V was trimmed by 6 bases and J by 1 base, leaving 9 bases between them. Germline CDR1 reads MNHEY; CDR2 reads SVGAGI. Here the CDR3 reads CASRTWVQETQYF. Here the CDR3 DNA reads TGTGCCAGCAGAACATGGGTCCAAGAGACCCAGTACTTC.

This clone was seen a single time. This chain connects TRBV28 to TRBJ2-6; a weak D match, TRBD1 (5 bases). V lost 6 bases, J lost 4 bases, and 16 bases lay in between. CDR1 is MDHEN and CDR2 is SYDVKM in the germline V gene. CDR3 length equals 16 residues. The CDR3 sequence: CASSPRSGSGANVLTF. CDR3 sequence (DNA): TGTGCCAGCAGCCCCCGGTCAGGGTCAGGGGCCAACGTCCTGACTTTC.

The chain couples TRBV5-1 to TRBJ1-1; D unresolved. Germline V gene sequence: CDR1 SGHRS, CDR2 YFSETQ. Trimming removed 0 bases at V and 3 bases at J, with 6 bases between. This CDR3 region has 13 residues. The CDR3 bases are TGCGCCAGCAGCTTGGGTCCAGACACTGAAGCTTTCTTT. Translation: CASSLGPDTEAFF. Full variable domain (missing parts from reference TRBV5-1 and TRBJ1-1): KAGVTQTPRYLIKTRGQQVTLSCSPISGHRSVSWYQQTPGQGLQFLFEYFSETQRNKGNFPGRFSGRQFSNSRSEMNVSTLELGDSALYLCASSLGPDTEAFFGQGTRLTVV.

The rearrangement joins TRBV9 to TRBJ2-7; possibly TRBD2 for D (6 bases). CDR1 is SGDLS, CDR2 YYNGEE, per germline. This CDR3 spans 12 amino acids. Trimming stripped 8 bases from V and 4 bases from J, with 13 bases between. CDR3 loop: CARGGRSYEQYF. CDR3 bases: TGTGCCAGGGGGGGTAGGAGTTACGAGCAGTACTTC.

The J gene is TRBJ2-1, the V gene TRBV28, with D perhaps given as TRBD1 or TRBD2 (5 bases each). The germline CDR1 and CDR2 sequences are MDHEN and SYDVKM. V shed 3 bases and J shed 4 bases, with 19 bases lying between them. This CDR3 region has 17 residues. Here the CDR3 reads CASSFPPRWGYYNEQFF. The CDR3 DNA reads TGTGCCAGCAGTTTCCCCCCTAGGTGGGGGTATTACAATGAGCAGTTCTTC.

V is TRBV5-4 and J is TRBJ2-3; D is ambiguous. V lost 7 bases to trimming and J lost 1 base, with 13 bases between them. The germline CDR1 and CDR2 sequences are SGHNT and YYREEE (reference sequence). The CDR3 length is 14 residues. This CDR3 is CASRALYRTDTQYF. The DNA for the CDR3 is TGTGCCAGCCGAGCCCTGTATCGCACAGATACGCAGTATTTT.

This chain uses TRBV7-2 with TRBJ2-7; 9 bases map to TRBD2. Germline CDR1 SGHTA, CDR2 FQGNSA. This CDR3 region has 16 residues. J was trimmed by 2 bases and V by 1 base; bases with no gene match: 6. CDR3 protein: CASSLVPSGNAYEQYF. The CDR3 DNA reads as TGTGCCAGCAGCTTAGTCCCTAGCGGGAACGCCTACGAGCAGTACTTC.

With regard to this clone: The same CDR3 arises from other DNA sequences in this sample as well. The chain employs TRBV28 and TRBJ1-3, with TRBD1 identical over 11 bases. The germline V gene encodes CDR1 MDHEN and CDR2 SYDVKM. CDR3 length: 16 amino acids. The V segment lost 2 bases and the J segment 0 bases; nucleotides outside the gene matches: 0. CDR3 protein: CASSLGQGASGNTIYF. CDR3 bases: TGTGCCAGCAGTTTAGGACAGGGGGCCTCTGGAAACACCATATATTTT.

The chain joins TRBV5-1 to TRBJ1-6; 11 nucleotides align to TRBD1. The V and J ends lost 0 bases and 7 bases, in that order; junction bases with no gene match: 12. CDR1 SGHRS and CDR2 YFSETQ come from the germline V gene. The CDR3 has 19 residues. The DNA of the CDR3 is TGCGCCAGCAGCTTGGGCCTTGGACAGGGGGCGAAAGGGAATTCACCCCTCCACTTT. It yields the protein CASSLGLGQGAKGNSPLHF.

In its sample, this clone was seen a few times. The DNA for the CDR3 is TGTGCCATCAGTCCAACCGGGAGGTGGGACACTGAAGCTTTCTTT. Amino acid sequence: CAISPTGRWDTEAFF. This sequence joins TRBV10-3 and TRBJ1-1; D uncertain. The V and J ends lost 5 bases and 3 bases respectively, with 16 bases between them. Germline V lookup: CDR1 ENHRY, CDR2 SYGVKD. The CDR3 covers 15 residues.

The chain couples TRBV7-7 to TRBJ2-1; 9 bases fit TRBD2. Germline V gene lookup returns CDR1 SSHAT and CDR2 FNYEAQ (reference sequence). The CDR3 sequence is 17 residues long. V trimming: 5 bases; J trimming: 7 bases; junction bases outside the gene matches: 15. The DNA of the CDR3 is TGTGCCAGCAGCCCCAATAGCGGGAGCATCAATATGAATGAGCAGTTCTTC. This sequence encodes CASSPNSGSINMNEQFF.

The chain recombines TRBV30 with TRBJ2-3; D may be TRBD1 or TRBD2 (5 bases each). This CDR3 region has 16 residues. Germline lookup yields CDR1 GTSNPN and CDR2 SVGIG (reference sequence). The V end was cut by 3 bases, the J end by 6 bases, with 22 bases between. CDR3 bases: TGTGCCTGGAGCGCCGAGGGACCCTTTGCACACGATACGCAGTATTTT. This encodes CAWSAEGPFAHDTQYF.